In this sample, the clone carrying this T cell receptor beta chain turned up a few times. Its antigen is unknown. This entry belongs to a study of T cell repertoires in cytomegalovirus infection. Each CDR3 protein gets one entry after TCRdb re-called the reads with MiXCR. Of about 900,000 distinct CDR3 sequences in the sample, around a third were seen once. The CDR3 has 16 residues. V trimming: 5 bases; J trimming: 4 bases; junction bases outside the gene matches: 12. The chain couples TRBV12-3 or TRBV12-4 to TRBJ1-2; TRBD1 aligns across 8 bases. The sequences come from cultured CD8+ T cells from PBMCs, collected from culture after CMV antigen stimulation. The receptor was derived from a human donor in good health (CMV status not recorded). Some clones in this sample may be carry-over from other donors' samples. DNA for the CDR3: TGTGCCAGCAGTCCACTCGGACAGGGAGTATTCTATGGCTACACCTTC. Translation: CASSPLGQGVFYGYTF.